The 11 T cell receptor beta chains below all came from one sample that was sequenced in a study of cytotoxic CD8 clonotypes in ibrutinib-treated CLL. The data were produced by immunoSEQ multiplex PCR, yet TCRdb's version contains in-frame clones alone and is incomplete. The sample yields about 140,000 clones, more than 75% seen once. This specimen was PBMCs, taken after 24 months of ibrutinib treatment. The source of these receptors is a human donor with chronic lymphocytic leukemia.

The chain links TRBV28 to TRBJ1-2; 12 nucleotides align to TRBD1. There are 17 residues in the CDR3. The V segment lost 7 bases and the J segment 5 bases; nucleotides outside the gene matches: 14. The germline V gene has CDR1 MDHEN and CDR2 SYDVKM. The CDR3 spells CASTPGTGGGFGYGYTF. The CDR3 region has the DNA TGTGCCAGCACCCCCGGGACAGGGGGCGGCTTTGGGTATGGCTACACCTTC.

For this clone: The same CDR3 also results from other DNA sequences found in this sample. This rearrangement joins TRBV7-2 to TRBJ2-7; TRBD2 is a possible D gene (6 bases). V lost 5 bases and J 3 bases, leaving 8 bases between the germline ends. Germline V gene data show CDR1 as SGHTA and CDR2 as FQGNSA. The CDR3 consists of 12 residues. CDR3 DNA sequence: TGTGCCAGCAGCCCCGGGGGCTACGAGCAGTACTTC. Protein sequence: CASSPGGYEQYF. Full variable domain (outside the CDR3, taken from reference TRBV7-2 and TRBJ2-7): GAGVSQSPSNKVTEKGKDVELRCDPISGHTALYWYRQSLGQGLEFLIYFQGNSAPDKSGLPSDRFSAERTGGSVSTLTIQRTQQEDSAVYLCASSPGGYEQYFGPGTRLTVT.

CDR3 nucleotides: TGTGCCATCAGACCGGGACAGGACAACACTGAAGCTTTCTTT. This encodes CAIRPGQDNTEAFF. This sequence joins TRBV10-3 and TRBJ1-1; 8 nucleotides align to TRBD1. This CDR3 has 14 residues. CDR1 is ENHRY, CDR2 SYGVKD, per germline. J lost 2 bases, V lost 6 bases, and 5 bases had no gene match.

The rearrangement links TRBV27 to TRBJ2-7, with D possibly TRBD1 on 6 matching bases. Trimming removed 10 bases at V and 5 bases at J, with 12 bases between. In germline, CDR1 is MNHEY, CDR2 SMNVEV (reference sequence). CDR3 length: 11 amino acids. The DNA of the CDR3 is TGTGCCACCCACAGGGCCCACGAGCAGTACTTC. Translating it yields CATHRAHEQYF.

In the case of this clone: Other nucleotide sequences from this sample produce the same CDR3. The V gene is TRBV9, the J gene TRBJ2-3; D remains unclear. This CDR3 spans 13 amino acids. From germline, CDR1 is SGDLS and CDR2 YYNGEE. V was trimmed by 4 bases and J by 4 bases, leaving 10 bases between them. CDR3 residues: CASSPQVADTQYF. In DNA, the CDR3 is TGTGCCAGCAGCCCCCAAGTTGCAGATACGCAGTATTTT.

The rearrangement links TRBV9 to TRBJ2-1; D perhaps matches TRBD2 (6 bases). Trimming left V 4 bases short and J 8 bases short, with 16 bases between. Germline CDR1 reads SGDLS; CDR2 reads YYNGEE. This CDR3 comprises 14 residues. As DNA, the CDR3 is TGTGCCAGCAGCCCCGGGCGGGGCCGGGATGAGCAGTTCTTC. Protein product: CASSPGRGRDEQFF.

This clone was seen a handful of times. The rearrangement joins TRBV20-1 to TRBJ2-7, with TRBD2 as a possible D gene (6 bases). This CDR3 region has 11 residues. CDR1 DFQATT and CDR2 SNEGSKA come from the germline V gene (reference sequence). V dropped 6 bases and J dropped 5 bases, with 11 bases sitting between them. CDR3 protein: CSATPGDEQYF. CDR3 sequence (DNA): TGCAGTGCCACGCCGGGGGACGAGCAGTACTTC.

This clone was found a few times. The genes are TRBV5-1 and TRBJ1-1, with D perhaps TRBD1 (5 bases). The CDR3 length is 14 residues. V was shortened by 7 bases and J by 1 base, with 14 bases between the two germline ends. CDR1 is SGHRS and CDR2 is YFSETQ in the germline V gene. CDR3 residues: CASELGTGNTEAFF. The CDR3 bases are TGCGCCAGCGAGTTGGGGACGGGGAACACTGAAGCTTTCTTT.

The V and J genes are TRBV7-9 and TRBJ2-5; D unresolved. The CDR3 has 12 residues. Trimming took 2 bases from V and 12 from J, leaving 13 bases between them. Per the germline V gene, CDR1 is SEHNR and CDR2 is FQNEAQ (reference sequence). In nucleotides, the CDR3 is TGTGCCAGCAGCTTACCCCCGGGCCCCGAGTACTTC. Protein: CASSLPPGPEYF.

This clone has just one count. The chain combines TRBV7-2 with TRBJ1-4; D may be TRBD1 (6 bases). From germline, CDR1 is SGHTA and CDR2 FQGNSA. V dropped 5 bases and J dropped 6 bases, with 16 bases sitting between them. This CDR3 region has 15 residues. The CDR3 loop is CASSPGWGRDEKLFF. Written as DNA, the CDR3 is TGTGCCAGCAGCCCCGGATGGGGGCGGGATGAAAAACTGTTTTTT.

The chain is built from TRBV5-1 and TRBJ2-2; 8 nucleotides match TRBD1. Germline V gives CDR1 SGHRS, CDR2 YFSETQ. V lost 4 bases to trimming and J lost 2 bases; unmatched junction nucleotides: 4. The length of the CDR3 is 15 residues. CDR3 loop: CASSPTGANTGELFF. CDR3 nucleotide sequence: TGCGCCAGCAGCCCGACAGGGGCCAACACCGGGGAGCTGTTTTTT.